The next 26 T cell receptor beta chains were all read from a single sample in a study of T cell clones after liver transplantation. Profiled with immunoSEQ multiplex PCR; TCRdb holds only in-frame clones, not every one. The table has approximately 75,000 clones, under 90% seen once. Sequenced here: CD4+ T cells from blood, sampled 12 months after liver transplant. The receptors originated from a human patient who received a liver transplant. The graft donor may account for some of the T cells.

The sample holds one count of this clone. The chain has TRBV4-1 and TRBJ1-2; the D gene is possibly TRBD1 (5 bases). V dropped 4 bases and J dropped 3 bases, with 15 bases sitting between them. Germline V gene sequence: CDR1 MGHRA, CDR2 YSYEKL. CDR3 length equals 15 residues. DNA for the CDR3: TGCGCCAGCAGCCCAATTCAGAGGGGAGACTATGGCTACACCTTC. It yields the protein CASSPIQRGDYGYTF.

The chain is built from TRBV5-1 and TRBJ2-1; D unclear. The CDR3 runs to 15 residues. The V end was cut by 4 bases, the J end by 1 base, with 12 bases between. Germline V CDR1 and CDR2: SGHRS, YFSETQ. CDR3 region: CASSHAPSSYNEQFF. CDR3 in DNA: TGCGCCAGCAGCCACGCCCCCAGTTCCTACAATGAGCAGTTCTTC.

This clone was detected a few times. This sequence joins TRBV28 and TRBJ2-5; 7 positions match TRBD1. Germline V lookup: CDR1 MDHEN, CDR2 SYDVKM. This CDR3 region has 14 residues. Trimming took 2 bases from V and 5 from J; bases not matched to a gene: 5. Here the CDR3 reads CASSLLDRDETQYF. The CDR3 nucleotides are TGTGCCAGCAGTTTACTCGACAGGGATGAGACCCAGTACTTC.

The rearrangement links TRBV30 to TRBJ2-2; 7 positions match TRBD1. CDR1 is GTSNPN and CDR2 is SVGIG in the germline V gene (reference sequence). The CDR3 loop spans 16 amino acids. The V and J ends lost 2 bases and 6 bases, in that order; junction bases with no gene match: 12. This CDR3 reads CAWSSVGGFFPGELFF. In DNA form, the CDR3 reads TGTGCCTGGAGTTCTGTAGGGGGCTTTTTTCCCGGGGAGCTGTTTTTT. Full variable domain (remainder filled in from reference TRBV30 and TRBJ2-2): SQTIHQWPATLVQPVGSPLSLECTVEGTSNPNLYWYRQAAGRGLQLLFYSVGIGQISSEVPQNLSASRPQDRQFILSSKKLLLSDSGFYLCAWSSVGGFFPGELFFGEGSRLTVL.

This clone was observed a handful of times. V is TRBV18 and J is TRBJ1-5; TRBD1 aligns across 10 bases. Germline V gene lookup returns CDR1 KGHSH and CDR2 LQKENI. The CDR3 has 14 amino acids. The V gene end was trimmed by 8 bases and the J gene end by 4 bases; junction bases not matched to a gene: 5. The CDR3 DNA sequence: TGTGCCAGCCGGGGACAGGGGCCGAATCAGCCCCAGCATTTT. It encodes CASRGQGPNQPQHF.

The rearrangement links TRBV5-1 to TRBJ1-4; D may be TRBD1 (6 bases). Trimming took 9 bases from V and 0 from J, leaving 15 bases between them. The CDR3 consists of 15 residues. Germline assignment: CDR1 SGHRS and CDR2 YFSETQ. The DNA of the CDR3 is TGCGCCACCCGTGGACAGCCTGCAACTAATGAAAAACTGTTTTTT. Amino acid sequence: CATRGQPATNEKLFF.

This clone was counted once. This sequence joins TRBV28 and TRBJ1-5; D gene unclear. Germline V gene sequence: CDR1 MDHEN, CDR2 SYDVKM. V shed 4 bases and J shed 3 bases, with 13 bases lying between them. The CDR3 spans 15 residues. CDR3: CASSSPGSLNQPQHF. In DNA form, the CDR3 reads TGTGCCAGCAGTTCCCCGGGGAGCCTCAATCAGCCCCAGCATTTT.

V is TRBV19 and J is TRBJ1-5; TRBD1 matches at 12 bases. Trimming removed 6 bases from V and 4 bases from J; junction bases left unmatched: 7. Germline assignment: CDR1 LNHDA and CDR2 SQIVND (reference sequence). CDR3 size: 16 residues. The CDR3 region is CASSRDRGRGNQPQHF. The CDR3 DNA is TGTGCCAGTAGCCGGGACAGGGGGCGCGGTAATCAGCCCCAGCATTTT. Filled out from reference TRBV19 and TRBJ1-5, the complete variable domain reads DGGITQSPKYLFRKEGQNVTLSCEQNLNHDAMYWYRQDPGQGLRLIYYSQIVNDFQKGDIAEGYSVSREKKESFPLTVTSAQKNPTAFYLCASSRDRGRGNQPQHFGDGTRLSIL.

This chain connects TRBV19 to TRBJ2-6, with D hard to call. The V and J ends lost 5 bases and 0 bases respectively, with 8 bases between them. This CDR3 is 15 amino acids long. Germline V gives CDR1 LNHDA, CDR2 SQIVND (reference sequence). The CDR3 region is CASSLHSSGANVLTF. Here the CDR3 DNA reads TGTGCCAGTAGTCTCCACAGCTCTGGGGCCAACGTCCTGACTTTC.

The chain carries TRBV15 and TRBJ2-3; TRBD2 matches 14 bases. CDR3 length equals 17 residues. V shed 4 bases, J shed 4 bases, and the junction held 7 bases outside the gene matches. Germline CDR1 LNHNV, CDR2 YYDKDF (reference sequence). The CDR3 reads CATSMRLAGGGADTQYF. The CDR3 bases are TGTGCCACCAGCATGCGACTAGCGGGAGGGGGGGCAGATACGCAGTATTTT.

This clone was seen only once. CDR3 residues: CSINPGQGLGEQYF. The CDR3, as DNA: TGCAGCATAAACCCGGGACAGGGATTAGGCGAGCAGTACTTC. The chain employs TRBV29-1 and TRBJ2-7; 9 bases align to TRBD1. Per the germline V gene, CDR1 is SQVTM and CDR2 is ANQGSEA. After removal of 8 bases from V and 6 bases from J, the junction contained 14 bases not matched to a gene. CDR3 size: 14 residues.

This clone was seen a few times. This rearrangement joins TRBV6-1 to TRBJ1-5; 8 nucleotides line up with TRBD1. The germline CDR1 and CDR2 sequences are MNHNS and SASEGT. The CDR3 runs 15 residues. Losses at the gene ends were 4 bases for V and 7 bases for J; bases not matched to a gene: 9. This chain's CDR3 is CASSAWTGKEQPQHF. As DNA, the CDR3 is TGTGCCAGCAGTGCCTGGACAGGGAAGGAACAGCCCCAGCATTTT.

This clone came up a few times. CDR3 amino acids: CASSGRGQGYQPQHF. The CDR3, as DNA: TGTGCCAGCAGTGGAAGGGGGCAGGGGTATCAGCCCCAGCATTTT. The chain carries TRBV6-1 and TRBJ1-5; 7 bases are shared with TRBD1. V dropped 4 bases and J dropped 5; count of bases not matched to a gene: 8. The CDR3 loop spans 15 amino acids. Germline-derived CDR1 and CDR2 are MNHNS and SASEGT.

The chain links TRBV9 to TRBJ1-1; 10 nucleotides match TRBD1. J gave up 1 base and V 3 bases, and 6 bases lay outside the gene matches. The CDR3 totals 16 residues. The germline V gene encodes CDR1 SGDLS and CDR2 YYNGEE. CDR3 DNA sequence: TGTGCCAGCAGCGCCCGACAGGGGGCAACGAACACTGAAGCTTTCTTT. Its protein is CASSARQGATNTEAFF.

The V call is TRBV7-6, the J call TRBJ2-2; TRBD1 aligns across 9 bases. This CDR3 spans 15 amino acids. Germline values: CDR1 SGHVS, CDR2 FNYEAQ. Germline trimming cut 1 base from V and 6 bases from J; bases unmatched to any gene: 3. The CDR3 DNA reads TGTGCCAGCAGCTTAGGGGACAGGGATTCCGGGGAGCTGTTTTTT. Translating gives CASSLGDRDSGELFF.

This clone was seen once. The chain joins TRBV6-6 to TRBJ2-7; 10 bases are a match to TRBD2. Germline V gene lookup returns CDR1 MNHNY and CDR2 SVGAGI (reference sequence). The CDR3 spans 16 residues. The ends lost 10 bases at V and 0 bases at J; junction bases unmatched: 12. Here the CDR3 reads CATKESGTSVSYEQYF. The DNA of the CDR3 is TGTGCCACCAAAGAATCCGGGACTAGCGTCTCCTACGAGCAGTACTTC.

The chain employs TRBV7-3 and TRBJ2-2, with D possibly called TRBD1 or TRBD2 (5 bases each). The V end lost 4 bases, the J end lost 1 base, and 13 bases lay between the germline ends. Germline CDR1 reads SGHTA; CDR2 reads FQGTGA. The CDR3 loop spans 16 amino acids. The CDR3: CASSSSGTLNTGELFF. The DNA for the CDR3 is TGTGCCAGCAGCTCCTCCGGGACCCTGAACACCGGGGAGCTGTTTTTT.

CDR3 protein: CASSADLSSYNEQFF. The DNA of the CDR3 is TGTGCCAGCAGTGCAGACCTGAGCTCCTACAATGAGCAGTTCTTC. The chain links TRBV28 to TRBJ2-1, with D unclear. CDR1 and CDR2 from the germline V gene are MDHEN and SYDVKM. The CDR3 totals 15 residues. V was shortened by 5 bases and J by 0 bases, with 11 bases between the two germline ends.

This sequence joins TRBV6-1 and TRBJ2-1; no definite D call. V shed 3 bases and J shed 0 bases, with 18 bases lying between them. CDR3 length: 18 amino acids. Germline V gives CDR1 MNHNS, CDR2 SASEGT. DNA of the CDR3: TGTGCCAGCAGTGACCGACCGCATAGTGCGAGCTCCTACAATGAGCAGTTCTTC. Protein: CASSDRPHSASSYNEQFF.

This chain links TRBV2 with TRBJ1-3, with TRBD1 as a possible D gene (5 bases). The ends were cut back, 4 bases at V and 0 bases at J, with 10 bases in the middle. Germline values: CDR1 SNHLY, CDR2 FYNNEI. The CDR3 is 15 residues long. CDR3 residues: CASSVGGNSGNTIYF. The CDR3, as DNA: TGTGCCAGCAGTGTGGGGGGGAACTCTGGAAACACCATATATTTT.

The chain carries TRBV28 and TRBJ2-7; 7 bases are a match to TRBD1. Germline CDR1 MDHEN, CDR2 SYDVKM. This CDR3 region has 16 residues. V lost 7 bases to trimming and J lost 5 bases; unmatched junction nucleotides: 17. The CDR3 bases are TGTGCCAGCACCCCGGCCATAGGGGGCGCGGGTCACGAGCAGTACTTC. Its translation: CASTPAIGGAGHEQYF.

The chain is built from TRBV7-2 and TRBJ2-7; 7 nucleotides align to TRBD2. Germline lookup yields CDR1 SGHTA and CDR2 FQGNSA. This CDR3 is built from 14 residues. J was trimmed by 6 bases and V by 5 bases; bases with no gene match: 10. CDR3 DNA sequence: TGTGCCAGCAGCCCGCCCCGCGGGAGAGGCGAGCAGTACTTC. Translated: CASSPPRGRGEQYF. Using reference TRBV7-2 and TRBJ2-7 for the parts outside the CDR3, the full variable domain is GAGVSQSPSNKVTEKGKDVELRCDPISGHTALYWYRQSLGQGLEFLIYFQGNSAPDKSGLPSDRFSAERTGGSVSTLTIQRTQQEDSAVYLCASSPPRGRGEQYFGPGTRLTVT.

The rearrangement links TRBV6-5 to TRBJ1-1; tentative D call: TRBD1 (6 bases). V was cut by 6 bases and J by 1 base, with 12 bases left in between. From germline, CDR1 is MNHEY and CDR2 SVGAGI. The CDR3 has 14 residues. The CDR3 region is CASSPTQGNTEAFF. The CDR3 DNA reads as TGTGCCAGCAGCCCTACACAGGGGAACACTGAAGCTTTCTTT.

The chain couples TRBV6-5 to TRBJ1-2, with D maybe TRBD1 (5 bases). CDR3 size: 15 residues. Per germline, CDR1 MNHEY and CDR2 SVGAGI. V gave up 7 bases and J gave up 2 bases, with 17 bases separating them. The DNA of the CDR3 is TGTGCCAGCACCCAATGGGGGTTTGGGAACTATGGCTACACCTTC. It codes for CASTQWGFGNYGYTF.

This clone was observed a few times. This chain uses TRBV19 with TRBJ2-6, with a weak D call TRBD2 (6 bases). The CDR3 runs 18 residues. V was shortened by 4 bases and J by 0 bases, with 16 bases between the two germline ends. Per germline, CDR1 LNHDA and CDR2 SQIVND (reference sequence). The CDR3 bases are TGTGCCAGTAGTAGCACAGTGCTCGGGGGCTCTGGGGCCAACGTCCTGACTTTC. Translation gives CASSSTVLGGSGANVLTF.

This chain joins TRBV5-1 and TRBJ2-6, with a possible D match to TRBD1 (5 bases). The CDR3 is 18 residues long. CDR1 is SGHRS, CDR2 YFSETQ, per germline. V dropped 1 base and J dropped 6 bases, with 20 bases sitting between them. CDR3 nucleotides: TGCGCCAGCAGCTTGTCTAGGGCAGGGTCGTTGACGGCCAACGTCCTGACTTTC. Its translation: CASSLSRAGSLTANVLTF.